The sequence of this T cell receptor (beta chain) was determined in a study of CD8 T cell repertoires and HIV-1 epitope variants. A remark on this clone: No antigen is known for it.

This CDR3 comprises 14 residues. Germline CDR1 and CDR2: LGHNA and YSLEER. V shed 4 bases, J shed 5 bases, and the junction held 5 bases outside the gene matches. Produced via immunoSEQ multiplex PCR; TCRdb's table is partial and in-frame only. The data hold over 6,000 clones, with 60% to 75% observed a single time. The clonotype comes from a male donor with HIV. Specimen: cultured CD8+ T cells derived from PBMCs. V usage is TRBV4-3 and J usage is TRBJ2-7; the match to TRBD1 covers 10 bases. The DNA for the CDR3 is TGCGCCAGCAGCCCAAAAGGACAGGGGGACGAGCAGTACTTC. It translates to CASSPKGQGDEQYF.